The source of this TCR beta chain is a study of blood T cells in healthy people across ages. The CDR3 extends over 14 amino acids. Germline CDR1 and CDR2: DFQATT and SNEGSKA (reference sequence). The V end was cut by 6 bases, the J end by 0 bases, with 12 bases between. This clonotype was picked up a small number of times. A second 7 to 11 cycle PCR used barcoded and J-beta primers. TCRdb reprocessed the 5' RACE reads with MiXCR, giving one entry per CDR3 protein. The table shows under 2 million distinct CDR3 sequences, with 34% occurring only once. The clonotype originates from a woman in her 30s in good health. Sequenced input: blood. The chain employs TRBV20-1 and TRBJ2-1; D is undetermined. CDR3 loop: CSAYTLSSYNEQFF. CDR3 in DNA: TGCAGTGCCTACACACTGAGCTCCTACAATGAGCAGTTCTTC.